This T cell receptor (beta chain) stems from a study of Graves' ophthalmopathy and Graves' hyperthyroidism. About the study: The collection of peripheral blood took place at initial diagnosis, before any treatment.

Germline V gives CDR1 SEHNR, CDR2 FQNEAQ (reference sequence). This CDR3 has 16 residues. Trimming stripped 3 bases from V and 3 bases from J, with 17 bases between. This clonotype was found a few times. Enrollment excluded any patients with other autoimmune diseases, uncontrolled infections, pregnancy or lactation. The authors diagnosed from clinical symptoms, serum thyroxine, TRAb, thyroid ultrasound and orbital computed tomography. Using RNA transcripts, the TCR beta CDR3 regions were amplified. HTBI primers were used in a first-round RT-PCR, which preceded a second-round multiplex PCR. TCRdb re-called the multiplex PCR reads through MiXCR, storing one row per CDR3 protein. The repertoire holds about 740,000 distinct CDR3 sequences, with around 40% as singletons.

Sequencing was carried out using peripheral blood. This sequence originates from an adult man with Graves' ophthalmopathy. J is TRBJ1-2 and V is TRBV7-9; D is undetermined. This chain's CDR3 is CASSFRQGSPDYGYTF. The DNA for the CDR3 is TGTGCCAGCAGCTTTAGGCAAGGATCCCCTGACTATGGCTACACCTTC.